This entry lists 12 T cell receptor beta chains sequenced from one sample in a study of early T cells in non-severe SARS-CoV-2 infection. TCRdb processed the 5' RACE reads anew with MiXCR; each CDR3 protein has one entry. Of roughly 71,000 distinct CDR3 sequences listed, over 10% are singletons. The sample comprised whole blood. These receptors were collected from an adult who was a healthcare worker with PCR-confirmed SARS-CoV-2 infection or an uninfected control (not recorded which).

With respect to this clonotype: Being one base from a much bigger clone, this may be a read error. The chain uses TRBV5-4 and TRBJ2-7; D gene ambiguous. The germline V and J ends were trimmed by 0 bases and 3 bases, with 7 bases remaining between them. The CDR3 covers 13 residues. The V gene's germline CDR1 is SGHNT and CDR2 YYREEE (reference sequence). This CDR3 is CASSLDENYEQYF. The CDR3, as DNA: TGTGCCAGCAGCTTGGACGAAAACTACGAGCAGTACTTC.

There are many counts of this clonotype. The V call is TRBV10-1, the J call TRBJ1-5; maybe TRBD1 (5 bases). Germline V CDR1 and CDR2: WNHNN, SYGVQD (reference sequence). This CDR3 has 14 residues. Trimming took off 0 bases at V and 4 bases at J, with 7 bases between the two ends. The CDR3 DNA follows: TGCGCCAGCAGTGAGTCAGGGGCTAATCAGCCCCAGCATTTT. It is translated as CASSESGANQPQHF.

The chain couples TRBV29-1 to TRBJ1-3, with D perhaps TRBD1 (5 bases). Trimming cost V 7 bases and J 0 bases, with 10 bases left between them. The CDR3 length is 13 residues. Germline V gene sequence: CDR1 SQVTM, CDR2 ANQGSEA. CDR3 nucleotides: TGCAGCGCGGGGGGAGTCTCTGGAAACACCATATATTTT. Translated, it gives CSAGGVSGNTIYF. Full variable domain (outside the CDR3, taken from reference TRBV29-1 and TRBJ1-3): SAVISQKPSRDICQRGTSLTIQCQVDSQVTMMFWYRQQPGQSLTLIATANQGSEATYESGFVIDKFPISRPNLTFSTLTVSNMSPEDSSIYLCSAGGVSGNTIYFGEGSWLTVV.

The V and J genes are TRBV7-2 and TRBJ2-1; 7 positions agree with TRBD2. CDR3 size: 13 residues. The V and J ends lost 7 bases and 4 bases, in that order; junction bases with no gene match: 4. The germline V gene encodes CDR1 SGHTA and CDR2 FQGNSA. CDR3: CASTLGGYNEQFF. DNA of the CDR3: TGTGCCAGCACCCTGGGGGGGTACAATGAGCAGTTCTTC.

This clonotype was seen ten or more times. V gene TRBV19 combines with J gene TRBJ1-5; unclear D gene. Trimming shortened V by 3 bases and J by 3 bases, and 12 bases separated the two germline ends. This CDR3 region has 15 residues. The germline V gene has CDR1 LNHDA and CDR2 SQIVND (reference sequence). The CDR3 DNA follows: TGTGCCAGTAGTATTGGCAGGAACTTCAATCAGCCCCAGCATTTT. It yields the protein CASSIGRNFNQPQHF. Supplemented by reference TRBV19 and TRBJ1-5, the full variable domain reads DGGITQSPKYLFRKEGQNVTLSCEQNLNHDAMYWYRQDPGQGLRLIYYSQIVNDFQKGDIAEGYSVSREKKESFPLTVTSAQKNPTAFYLCASSIGRNFNQPQHFGDGTRLSIL.

This clonotype was seen repeatedly, ten times or more. The V and J genes are TRBV7-8 and TRBJ2-1, with 8 nucleotides matching TRBD2. V dropped 1 base and J dropped 7; count of bases not matched to a gene: 6. This CDR3 region has 15 residues. The germline gives CDR1 SGHVS, CDR2 FQNEAQ. The CDR3, as DNA: TGTGCCAGCAGCTTAGTCCGGGAGGGTGAGAATGAGCAGTTCTTC. It yields the protein CASSLVREGENEQFF.

This clonotype was counted a few times. The genes are TRBV20-1 and TRBJ2-2, with D perhaps matching TRBD1 or TRBD2 (5 bases each). The CDR3 is made up of 14 amino acids. From germline, CDR1 is DFQATT and CDR2 SNEGSKA (reference sequence). Trimming cost V 0 bases and J 3 bases, with 8 bases left between them. The CDR3 loop is CSAREGRDTGELFF. In DNA form, the CDR3 reads TGCAGTGCTAGAGAGGGGCGGGACACCGGGGAGCTGTTTTTT.

The chain links TRBV6-5 to TRBJ2-1; the D gene could be TRBD1 or TRBD2 (6 bases each). Trimming left V 6 bases short and J 2 bases short, with 14 bases between. Looked up from germline, CDR1 is MNHEY and CDR2 is SVGAGI. The length of the CDR3 is 15 residues. CDR3 nucleotides: TGTGCCAGCAGAAACGGGGGCCAGACCTACAATGAGCAGTTCTTC. Its translation is CASRNGGQTYNEQFF.

Ten or more counts support this clonotype. The chain carries TRBV27 and TRBJ2-1, with 10 positions matching TRBD2. Trimming at V came to 5 bases and at J to 9 bases, leaving 10 bases not matched to a gene. This CDR3 spans 15 amino acids. Per germline, CDR1 MNHEY and CDR2 SMNVEV (reference sequence). The CDR3 DNA reads as TGTGCCAGCAGTACCCAGCGGGGGGGGAGTCGTGAGCAGTTCTTC. This translates into CASSTQRGGSREQFF.

This clonotype was detected only a few times. The CDR3 region is CASSLVSQDGYTF. For the CDR3, the DNA is TGTGCCAGCAGCTTAGTATCCCAGGATGGCTACACCTTC. The rearrangement uses TRBV7-9 and TRBJ1-2; D gene uncertain. Trimming pared 1 base from V and 6 bases from J, leaving 9 bases between. Per the germline V gene, CDR1 is SEHNR and CDR2 is FQNEAQ (reference sequence). This CDR3 comprises 13 residues.

The chain uses TRBV5-8 and TRBJ1-5; D remains ambiguous. The V and J ends lost 1 base and 4 bases respectively, with 6 bases between them. CDR3 length: 13 amino acids. Germline loops: CDR1 SGHTS, CDR2 YDEGEE. The CDR3: CASSLFSNQPQHF. The CDR3 DNA is TGTGCCAGCAGCTTGTTCTCGAATCAGCCCCAGCATTTT.

This clonotype was observed at least ten times. The rearrangement links TRBV5-4 to TRBJ1-2; unclear D gene. CDR1 SGHNT and CDR2 YYREEE come from the germline V gene (reference sequence). There are 13 residues in the CDR3. Between the trimmed V and J ends, which lost 0 bases and 8 bases, there was a span of 11 bases. The chain's CDR3 is CASSLEAQSGYTF. As DNA, the CDR3 is TGTGCCAGCAGCTTGGAAGCCCAATCCGGCTACACCTTC.